The clone carrying this TCR beta chain was counted between two and nine times. Antigen specificity is unknown. The sample originates from a study of early T cells in non-severe SARS-CoV-2 infection. Study-wide context: Sequencing of bulk RNA from unsorted whole blood was done, without chain pairing.

Unique molecular identifiers (one per individual cDNA molecule) were attached. TCRdb ran MiXCR on the 5' RACE reads and lists one entry per CDR3 protein. Among some 49,000 distinct CDR3 sequences listed, 12% were seen once. CDR1 is DFQATT and CDR2 is SNEGSKA in the germline V gene (reference sequence). The CDR3 covers 12 residues. V was clipped by 6 bases and J by 4 bases; unmatched bases: 3. Overall study results and limits: VDJdb-based annotation leaned toward anti-spike CD8 responses and missed private and CD4 specificities.

This sequence was found in an adult who was a healthcare worker with PCR-confirmed SARS-CoV-2 infection or an uninfected control (not recorded which). The chain links TRBV20-1 to TRBJ1-1, with TRBD1 matching over 9 bases. Sequenced sample: whole blood. CDR3 bases: TGCAGTGCCCCGACAGGGGGCACTGAAGCTTTCTTT. Encoded protein: CSAPTGGTEAFF.